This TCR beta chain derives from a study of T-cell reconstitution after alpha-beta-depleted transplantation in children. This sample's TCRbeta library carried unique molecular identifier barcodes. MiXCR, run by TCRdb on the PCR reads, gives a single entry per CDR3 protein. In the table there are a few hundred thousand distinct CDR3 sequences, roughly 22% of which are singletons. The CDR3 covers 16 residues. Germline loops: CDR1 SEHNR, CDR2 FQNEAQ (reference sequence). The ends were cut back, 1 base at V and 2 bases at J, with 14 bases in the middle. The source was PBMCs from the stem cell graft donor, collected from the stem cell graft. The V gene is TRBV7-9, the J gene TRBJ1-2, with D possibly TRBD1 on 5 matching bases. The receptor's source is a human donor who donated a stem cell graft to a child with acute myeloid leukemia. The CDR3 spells CASSLETAQPNYGYTF. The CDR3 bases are TGTGCCAGCAGCTTAGAGACAGCACAGCCCAACTATGGCTACACCTTC.